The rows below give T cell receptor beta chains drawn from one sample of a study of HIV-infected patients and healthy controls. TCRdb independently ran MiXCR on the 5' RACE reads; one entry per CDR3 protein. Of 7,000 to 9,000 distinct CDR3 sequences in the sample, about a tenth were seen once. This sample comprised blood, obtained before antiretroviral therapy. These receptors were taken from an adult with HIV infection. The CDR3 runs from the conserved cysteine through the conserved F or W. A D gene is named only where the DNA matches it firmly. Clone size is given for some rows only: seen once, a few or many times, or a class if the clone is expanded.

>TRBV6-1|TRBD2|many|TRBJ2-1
CASSLAGGNEQFF
TGTGCCAGCAGTCTAGCGGGGGGCAATGAGCAGTTCTTC
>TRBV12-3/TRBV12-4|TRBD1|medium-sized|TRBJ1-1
CASSFGTGKTEAFF
TGTGCCAGCAGTTTCGGGACAGGAAAAACTGAAGCTTTCTTT
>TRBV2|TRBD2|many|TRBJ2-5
CASKGTSGSETQYF
TGTGCCAGCAAGGGGACTAGCGGGTCCGAGACCCAGTACTTC
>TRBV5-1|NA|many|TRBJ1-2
CASSWGPPNYGYTF
TGCGCCAGCAGCTGGGGACCGCCAAACTATGGCTACACCTTC
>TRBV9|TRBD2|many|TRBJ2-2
CASSVEGSGSLGELFF
TGTGCCAGCAGCGTAGAGGGTAGCGGGAGTCTCGGGGAGCTGTTTTTT
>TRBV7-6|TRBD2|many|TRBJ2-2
CASSLVAAGEYTGELFF
TGTGCCAGCAGCTTAGTTGCAGCGGGGGAATACACCGGGGAGCTGTTTTTT
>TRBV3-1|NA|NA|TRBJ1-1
CASSREMVTEAFF
TGTGCCAGCAGCCGCGAGATGGTCACTGAAGCTTTCTTT
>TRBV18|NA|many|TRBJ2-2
CASYRSGVNTGELFF
TGTGCCAGTTACCGGTCGGGGGTCAACACCGGGGAGCTGTTTTTT
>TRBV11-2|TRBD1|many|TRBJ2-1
CASSPGTDNEQFF
TGTGCCAGCAGTCCCGGGACAGACAATGAGCAGTTCTTC
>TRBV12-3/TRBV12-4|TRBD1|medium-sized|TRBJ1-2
CASRSTGGGDGYTF
TGTGCCAGCAGGTCAACAGGGGGCGGGGATGGCTACACCTTC
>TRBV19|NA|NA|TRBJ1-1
CASNQVMNTEAFF
TGTGCCAGTAATCAGGTAATGAACACTGAAGCTTTCTTT
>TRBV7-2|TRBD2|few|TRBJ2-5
CASSLERLAVLSGMTQYF
TGTGCCAGCAGCTTAGAAAGGCTAGCGGTCTTATCCGGGATGACCCAGTACTTC
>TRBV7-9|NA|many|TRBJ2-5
CASSLLKGGRQETQYF
TGTGCCAGCAGCTTGCTAAAGGGCGGACGCCAAGAGACCCAGTACTTC
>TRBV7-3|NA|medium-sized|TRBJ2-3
CASSYWRGRVGTDTQYF
TGTGCCAGCAGCTACTGGCGTGGTAGGGTTGGCACAGATACGCAGTATTTT
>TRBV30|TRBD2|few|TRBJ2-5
CAWSIGLADPETQYF
TGTGCCTGGAGTATTGGACTAGCGGACCCGGAGACCCAGTACTTC
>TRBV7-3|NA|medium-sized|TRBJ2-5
CASSSTGGYQETQYF
TGTGCCAGCAGCTCGACTGGGGGGTACCAAGAGACCCAGTACTTC
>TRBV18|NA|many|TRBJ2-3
CASSPRRQGTDTQYF
TGTGCCAGCTCACCACGGCGGCAAGGCACAGATACGCAGTATTTT
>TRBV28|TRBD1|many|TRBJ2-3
CASSLQGAGDTQYF
TGTGCCAGCAGTTTACAGGGGGCTGGAGATACGCAGTATTTT
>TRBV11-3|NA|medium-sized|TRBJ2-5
CASSSRTDQETQYF
TGTGCCAGCAGCTCCCGGACAGATCAAGAGACCCAGTACTTC
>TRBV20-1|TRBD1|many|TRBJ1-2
CSAPGQGGNGIGYTF
TGCAGTGCCCCGGGACAGGGAGGAAATGGAATTGGCTACACCTTC
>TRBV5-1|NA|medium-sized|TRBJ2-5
CASSLWTRETQYF
TGCGCCAGCAGCCTTTGGACTCGAGAGACCCAGTACTTC
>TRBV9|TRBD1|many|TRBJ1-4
CASSAQPTGGLEKLFF
TGTGCCAGCAGCGCCCAACCGACAGGGGGACTTGAAAAACTGTTTTTT
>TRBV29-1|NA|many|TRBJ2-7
CSVDQGAGDEQYF
TGCAGCGTGGACCAGGGGGCGGGGGACGAGCAGTACTTC
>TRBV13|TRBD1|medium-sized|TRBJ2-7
CASSPGGQGEQYF
TGTGCCAGCAGCCCAGGGGGCCAGGGCGAGCAGTACTTC
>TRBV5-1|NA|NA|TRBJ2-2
CASSFGGPGTGELFF
TGCGCCAGCAGCTTTGGGGGGCCTGGCACCGGGGAGCTGTTTTTT
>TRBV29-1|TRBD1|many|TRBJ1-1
CSVGYRGTEAFF
TGCAGCGTTGGATACAGGGGGACTGAAGCTTTCTTT
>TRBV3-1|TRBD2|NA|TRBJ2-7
CASSHVSGGTYEQYF
TGTGCCAGCAGCCACGTCTCCGGGGGGACCTACGAGCAGTACTTC